Shown below are 27 T cell receptor beta chains from a single sample sequenced in a study. One entry per CDR3 protein, called by TCRdb with MiXCR from the 5' RACE reads. The repertoire holds roughly 58,000 distinct CDR3 sequences, with less than 25% as singletons. The sorted Tregs were CD4+CD25+CD127-/low cells. Specimen: tumor-infiltrating Tregs sorted from the breast tumor. The receptors here all came from a female donor with breast cancer.

In its sample, this clonotype was seen many times. The chain carries TRBV7-6 and TRBJ2-7; D possibly corresponds to TRBD2 (6 bases). V dropped 1 base and J dropped 10 bases, with 11 bases sitting between them. The CDR3 sequence is 12 residues long. Germline loops: CDR1 SGHVS, CDR2 FNYEAQ. The CDR3 DNA reads as TGTGCCAGCAGCTTAGGGACCGGGAGACAGTACTTC. Its translation is CASSLGTGRQYF.

Only a few counts were recorded for this clonotype. CDR3 bases: TGTGCCAGCAGTAAGGACAGGCCCTTCTACGAGCAGTACTTC. Protein product: CASSKDRPFYEQYF. The chain employs TRBV6-1 and TRBJ2-7; 7 bases match TRBD1. The CDR3 spans 14 residues. Germline assignment: CDR1 MNHNS and CDR2 SASEGT. V dropped 5 bases and J dropped 3; count of bases not matched to a gene: 7.

This clonotype was counted a few times. V and J are TRBV13 and TRBJ2-7; D is ambiguous. The CDR3 extends over 13 amino acids. Germline V gives CDR1 PRHDT, CDR2 FYEKMQ (reference sequence). The germline V and J ends were trimmed by 2 bases and 1 base, with 6 bases remaining between them. CDR3 sequence reads: CASSLNPSYEQYF. CDR3 DNA sequence: TGTGCCAGCAGCTTAAACCCTTCCTACGAGCAGTACTTC.

As concerns this clonotype: A read error may explain this, as a much larger clone is one base away. V is TRBV10-3 and J is TRBJ2-3; the D gene is possibly TRBD1 (6 bases). The CDR3 runs to 12 residues. V was shortened by 11 bases and J by 2 bases, with 11 bases between the two germline ends. Germline V lookup: CDR1 ENHRY, CDR2 SYGVKD. CDR3 protein: CACGQTTDTQYF. In DNA, the CDR3 is TGTGCCTGCGGACAGACCACAGATACGCAGTATTTT.

This clonotype was observed a few times. The chain has TRBV7-2 and TRBJ2-3; possible D gene TRBD1, 5 bases. Trimming cost V 1 base and J 4 bases, with 18 bases left between them. CDR1 SGHTA and CDR2 FQGNSA come from the germline V gene. The length of the CDR3 is 17 residues. The CDR3 coding sequence is TGTGCCAGCAGCTTAGGGGGCTCAGGGATCCTTGCAGATACGCAGTATTTT. Translation: CASSLGGSGILADTQYF.

Turning to this clonotype: Its ends do not fully match the called genes, so a read error is possible. The rearrangement joins TRBV27 to TRBJ1-1; the D is unclear. This CDR3 has 13 residues. The germline gives CDR1 MNHEY, CDR2 SMNVEV (reference sequence). CDR3 residues: CASSPRVNTEASF. CDR3 in DNA: TGTGCCAGCAGCCCCCGGGTTAACACTGAAGCTTCCTTT.

As to this clonotype: A read error is likely, as this CDR3 ends without the conserved phenylalanine or tryptophan. The chain links TRBV7-2 to TRBJ1-2, with D unclear. The CDR3 has 11 amino acids. Trimming stripped 5 bases from V and 3 bases from J, with 4 bases between. Per the germline V gene, CDR1 is SGHTA and CDR2 is FQGNSA. The DNA of the CDR3 is TGTGCCAGCAGCCTCTACTATGGCTACACCCTC. Protein: CASSLYYGYTL.

V gene TRBV28 combines with J gene TRBJ2-4, with 12 bases lining up with TRBD1. Germline values: CDR1 MDHEN, CDR2 SYDVKM. The CDR3 extends over 16 amino acids. The V and J ends lost 6 bases and 7 bases, in that order; junction bases with no gene match: 10. CDR3: CASRPTGTGGRNIQYF. The CDR3 DNA follows: TGTGCCAGCAGACCTACCGGGACAGGGGGCAGGAACATTCAGTACTTC.

In its sample, this clonotype was seen a few times. The V gene is TRBV7-2, the J gene TRBJ1-4; D call uncertain. The germline CDR1 and CDR2 sequences are SGHTA and FQGNSA. The V end was cut by 2 bases, the J end by 8 bases, with 12 bases between. The CDR3 has 14 amino acids. The CDR3 DNA follows: TGTGCCAGCAGCTTAACCGTATCTGTGGAAAAACTGTTTTTT. Protein sequence: CASSLTVSVEKLFF.

As regards this clonotype: One end of the junction is discordant with germline, which a read error may explain. The rearrangement uses TRBV4-1 and TRBJ2-7, with a weak D call TRBD1 (6 bases). Germline-derived CDR1 and CDR2 are MGHRA and YSYEKL. The CDR3 loop spans 15 amino acids. The CDR3 region has the DNA TGCACCAGCAGCCCCCGGGCAGGGGTCTCCTACGAGCAGTACTTC. Encoded protein: CTSSPRAGVSYEQYF.

In its sample, this clonotype was seen once. Written as DNA, the CDR3 is TGTGCCTGGAAAACCCCTGCCCAGGGGGATGAGCAGTTCTTC. Translating it yields CAWKTPAQGDEQFF. This chain joins TRBV30 and TRBJ2-1; 7 bases are a match to TRBD1. The germline V gene encodes CDR1 GTSNPN and CDR2 SVGIG (reference sequence). This CDR3 is built from 14 residues. V trimming: 4 bases; J trimming: 8 bases; junction bases outside the gene matches: 11.

Notes on this clonotype: The CDR3 ends on some other residue instead of the conserved phenylalanine or tryptophan, so this is likely a read error. The chain is built from TRBV20-1 and TRBJ2-1; D possibly corresponds to TRBD2 (7 bases). With 3 bases removed from V and 0 bases from J, the gap between germline ends came to 9 bases. Germline CDR1 reads DFQATT; CDR2 reads SNEGSKA (reference sequence). This CDR3 region has 14 residues. This chain's CDR3 is CSASRGASYNEQFY. The CDR3 region has the DNA TGCAGTGCTAGCCGGGGGGCCTCCTACAATGAGCAGTTCTAC.

The gene calls are TRBV6-1 and TRBJ1-2, with D possibly being TRBD1 (5 bases). V lost 7 bases and J lost 4, with 16 bases in between. Germline-derived CDR1 and CDR2 are MNHNS and SASEGT. The CDR3 runs 14 residues. The CDR3 region is CASKEDMETYGYTF. The CDR3 DNA sequence: TGTGCCAGCAAGGAGGACATGGAGACCTATGGCTACACCTTC.

This rearrangement joins TRBV12-3 or TRBV12-4 to TRBJ2-7; D call uncertain. The length of the CDR3 is 18 residues. Trimming cost V 3 bases and J 0 bases, with 21 bases left between them. CDR3 in DNA: TGTGCCAGCAGTTTGAGTGGTGTGTTTGGGCAGAGCTCCTACGAGCAGTACTTC. Amino acid sequence: CASSLSGVFGQSSYEQYF.

The chain couples TRBV5-5 to TRBJ2-7; either TRBD1 or TRBD2 may supply D (5 bases each). Germline V CDR1 and CDR2: SGHKS, YYEKEE (reference sequence). The CDR3 consists of 15 residues. The ends were cut back, 4 bases at V and 2 bases at J, with 16 bases in the middle. This chain's CDR3 is CASSPSWDRAYEQYF. The CDR3 DNA follows: TGTGCCAGCAGCCCAAGCTGGGACCGTGCCTACGAGCAGTACTTC.

V gene TRBV7-2 combines with J gene TRBJ1-3; D not certain. The CDR3 consists of 17 residues. Germline loops: CDR1 SGHTA, CDR2 FQGNSA. The V end lost 0 bases, the J end lost 0 bases, and 12 bases lay between the germline ends. The CDR3: CASSLAVQTYSGNTIYF. DNA of the CDR3: TGTGCCAGCAGCTTAGCGGTACAGACTTACTCTGGAAACACCATATATTTT.

This clonotype was observed a handful of times. The CDR3 loop reads CASSPQGQGKTQYF. CDR3 DNA: TGTGCCAGCTCACCACAGGGACAGGGAAAGACCCAGTACTTC. The V call is TRBV18, the J call TRBJ2-5, with 9 bases lining up with TRBD1. The CDR3 contains 14 residues. CDR1 is KGHSH and CDR2 is LQKENI in the germline V gene. V gave up 1 base and J gave up 6 bases; unmatched junction bases: 3.

This chain connects TRBV12-3 or TRBV12-4 to TRBJ1-2; D possibly corresponds to TRBD1 (5 bases). The CDR3 loop spans 13 amino acids. Trimming cost V 6 bases and J 4 bases, with 12 bases left between them. The CDR3 DNA reads TGTGCCAGCAGAATACAGGAGTCCTATGGCTACACCTTC. This codes for CASRIQESYGYTF.

V is TRBV12-3 or TRBV12-4 and J is TRBJ1-2; 8 nucleotides align to TRBD1. V shed 5 bases, J shed 4 bases, and the junction held 12 bases outside the gene matches. This CDR3 contains 16 residues. The chain's CDR3 is CASSTHGQGDGYGYTF. The DNA for the CDR3 is TGTGCCAGCAGTACCCACGGACAGGGTGATGGCTATGGCTACACCTTC.

V and J are TRBV5-1 and TRBJ2-1; no clear D gene. Germline CDR1 is SGHRS and CDR2 is YFSETQ. CDR3 size: 14 residues. The V gene lost 1 base and the J gene lost 0 bases, with 5 bases spanning the gap. The CDR3 nucleotides read TGCGCCAGCAGCTTGACAGACTCCTACAATGAGCAGTTCTTC. It yields the protein CASSLTDSYNEQFF.

This clonotype was seen more than once but under ten times. The rearrangement links TRBV18 to TRBJ1-1; perhaps TRBD1 as D (5 bases). V was cut by 3 bases and J by 3 bases, with 14 bases left in between. The germline V gene encodes CDR1 KGHSH and CDR2 LQKENI. The CDR3 runs to 15 residues. DNA of the CDR3: TGTGCCAGCTCACCGACGCAGGGAAGAGACACTGAAGCTTTCTTT. This gives the protein CASSPTQGRDTEAFF.

This rearrangement joins TRBV10-1 to TRBJ2-1, with D perhaps TRBD2 (5 bases). Trimming took 4 bases from V and 2 from J, leaving 9 bases between them. This CDR3 is built from 14 residues. Germline-derived CDR1 and CDR2 are WNHNN and SYGVQD (reference sequence). The CDR3 DNA is TGCGCCAGCAGTGGAGAGACTACCTACAATGAGCAGTTCTTC. Its translation is CASSGETTYNEQFF.

This clonotype has more than one count but fewer than ten. The V and J genes are TRBV3-1 and TRBJ1-5; D call uncertain. Trimming pared 0 bases from V and 7 bases from J, leaving 7 bases between. The CDR3 loop spans 13 amino acids. Germline V CDR1 and CDR2: LGHDT, YNNKEL (reference sequence). This CDR3 reads CASSQDLNQPQHF. CDR3 nucleotide sequence: TGTGCCAGCAGCCAAGATCTAAACCAGCCCCAGCATTTT.

This clonotype was observed at least ten times. J is TRBJ2-5 and V is TRBV29-1, with D maybe TRBD2 (7 bases). This CDR3 has 13 amino acids. The V and J ends lost 0 bases and 13 bases respectively, with 18 bases between them. Germline CDR1 reads SQVTM; CDR2 reads ANQGSEA. The CDR3 bases are TGCAGCGTTGAAGATCTTCTGGGAGGGGGGAGGTACTTC. As protein: CSVEDLLGGGRYF.

This clonotype was found a few times. This chain connects TRBV7-9 to TRBJ2-7, with a tentative D call TRBD1 (5 bases). Trimming cost V 5 bases and J 1 base, with 12 bases left between them. The CDR3 runs to 14 residues. Germline V lookup: CDR1 SEHNR, CDR2 FQNEAQ (reference sequence). CDR3 in DNA: TGTGCCAGCAGCCGGACGACAGTTTCCTACGAGCAGTACTTC. Translated: CASSRTTVSYEQYF.

As for this clonotype: A read error is likely, as this CDR3 ends without the conserved phenylalanine or tryptophan. The chain uses TRBV6-5 and TRBJ1-5; D is uncertain. CDR1 is MNHEY, CDR2 SVGAGI, per germline. There are 14 residues in the CDR3. Trimming stripped 6 bases from V and 4 bases from J, with 13 bases between. The CDR3 DNA is TGTGCCAGCAGCAACGGGCCCAGGAATCAGCCCCAGCATTAT. Translated, it gives CASSNGPRNQPQHY.

This clonotype was picked up a small number of times. The chain carries TRBV19 and TRBJ1-6, with 9 bases identical to TRBD1. Looked up from germline, CDR1 is LNHDA and CDR2 is SQIVND (reference sequence). This CDR3 is built from 16 residues. V lost 4 bases, J lost 9 bases, and 10 bases stayed unmatched. The CDR3 bases are TGTGCCAGTAGTAGCCACCATACAGGGGGCGGTTCACCCCTCCACTTT. Translated, it gives CASSSHHTGGGSPLHF.